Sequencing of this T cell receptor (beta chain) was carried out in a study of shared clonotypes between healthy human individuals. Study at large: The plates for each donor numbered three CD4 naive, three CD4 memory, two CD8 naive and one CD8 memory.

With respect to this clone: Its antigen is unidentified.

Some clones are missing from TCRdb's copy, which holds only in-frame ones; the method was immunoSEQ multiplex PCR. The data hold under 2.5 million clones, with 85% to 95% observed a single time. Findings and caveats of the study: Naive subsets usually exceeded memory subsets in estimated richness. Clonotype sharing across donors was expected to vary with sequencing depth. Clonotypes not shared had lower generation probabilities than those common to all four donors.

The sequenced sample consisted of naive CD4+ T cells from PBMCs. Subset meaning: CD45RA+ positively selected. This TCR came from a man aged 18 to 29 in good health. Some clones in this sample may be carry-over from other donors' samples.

In DNA form, the CDR3 reads TGTGCCAGCAGTGATTTTATAGGGGGTTCTTTGAGGTTCTTC. Residues: CASSDFIGGSLRFF. The chain recombines TRBV6-1 with TRBJ2-1, with TRBD1 as a possible D gene (6 bases). The CDR3 has 14 residues. Germline CDR1 reads MNHNS; CDR2 reads SASEGT. V lost 3 bases and J 15 bases, leaving 21 bases between the germline ends.